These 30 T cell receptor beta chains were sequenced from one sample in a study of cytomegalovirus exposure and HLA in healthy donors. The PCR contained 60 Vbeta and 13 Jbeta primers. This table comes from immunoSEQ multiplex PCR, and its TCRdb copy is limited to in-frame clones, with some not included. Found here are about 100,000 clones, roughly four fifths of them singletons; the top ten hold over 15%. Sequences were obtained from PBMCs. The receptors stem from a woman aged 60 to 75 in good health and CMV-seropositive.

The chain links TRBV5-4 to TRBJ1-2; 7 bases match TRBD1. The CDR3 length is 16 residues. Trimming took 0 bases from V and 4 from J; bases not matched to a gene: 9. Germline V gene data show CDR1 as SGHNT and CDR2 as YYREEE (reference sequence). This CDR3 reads CASSLGTGVLVYGYTF. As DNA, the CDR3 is TGTGCCAGCAGCTTGGGGACAGGCGTCCTTGTCTATGGCTACACCTTC.

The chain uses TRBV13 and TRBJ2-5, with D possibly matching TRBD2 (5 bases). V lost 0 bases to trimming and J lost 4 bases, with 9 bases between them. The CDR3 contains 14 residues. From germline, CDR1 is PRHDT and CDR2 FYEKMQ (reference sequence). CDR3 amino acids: CASSLGLVGETQYF. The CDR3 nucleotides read TGTGCCAGCAGCTTAGGACTAGTAGGAGAGACCCAGTACTTC.

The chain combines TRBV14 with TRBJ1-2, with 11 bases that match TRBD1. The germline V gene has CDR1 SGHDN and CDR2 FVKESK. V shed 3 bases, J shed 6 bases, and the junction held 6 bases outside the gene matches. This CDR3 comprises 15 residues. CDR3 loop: CASSHPGQGVDGYTF. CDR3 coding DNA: TGTGCCAGCAGCCACCCGGGACAGGGGGTGGATGGCTACACCTTC.

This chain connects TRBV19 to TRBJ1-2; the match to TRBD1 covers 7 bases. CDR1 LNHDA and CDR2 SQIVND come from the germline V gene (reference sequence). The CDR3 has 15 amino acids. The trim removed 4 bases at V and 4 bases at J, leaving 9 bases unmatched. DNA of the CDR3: TGTGCCAGTAGTAGGGGACAGCCTACTTTCTATGGCTACACCTTC. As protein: CASSRGQPTFYGYTF.

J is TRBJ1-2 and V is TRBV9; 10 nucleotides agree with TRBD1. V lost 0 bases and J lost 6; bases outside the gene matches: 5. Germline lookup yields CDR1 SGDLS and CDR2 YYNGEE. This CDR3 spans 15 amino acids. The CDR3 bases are TGTGCCAGCAGCGTAGGGGGGGACAGGGGACATGGCTACACCTTC. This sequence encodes CASSVGGDRGHGYTF.

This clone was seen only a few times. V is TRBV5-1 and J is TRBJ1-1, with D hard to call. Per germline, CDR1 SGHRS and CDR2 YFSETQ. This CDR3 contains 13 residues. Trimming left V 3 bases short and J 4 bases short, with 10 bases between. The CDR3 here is CASSSQLTTEAFF. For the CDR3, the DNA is TGCGCCAGCAGCTCACAGTTGACCACTGAAGCTTTCTTT. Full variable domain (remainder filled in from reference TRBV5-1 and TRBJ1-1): KAGVTQTPRYLIKTRGQQVTLSCSPISGHRSVSWYQQTPGQGLQFLFEYFSETQRNKGNFPGRFSGRQFSNSRSEMNVSTLELGDSALYLCASSSQLTTEAFFGQGTRLTVV.

This chain's CDR3 is CASSLSGVNNEQFF. The CDR3 nucleotides read TGTGCCAGCAGTTTATCGGGGGTTAACAATGAGCAGTTCTTC. The chain recombines TRBV28 with TRBJ2-1, with D perhaps matching TRBD2 (6 bases). Germline CDR1 is MDHEN and CDR2 is SYDVKM. Trimming shortened V by 1 base and J by 5 bases, and 9 bases separated the two germline ends. This CDR3 region has 14 residues.

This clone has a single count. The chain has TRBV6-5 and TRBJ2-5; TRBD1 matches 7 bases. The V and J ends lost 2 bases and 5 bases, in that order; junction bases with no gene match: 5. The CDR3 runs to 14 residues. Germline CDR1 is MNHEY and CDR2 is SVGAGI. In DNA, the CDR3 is TGTGCCAGCAGTTACAGAGGGGGCTCGGAGACCCAGTACTTC. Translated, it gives CASSYRGGSETQYF.

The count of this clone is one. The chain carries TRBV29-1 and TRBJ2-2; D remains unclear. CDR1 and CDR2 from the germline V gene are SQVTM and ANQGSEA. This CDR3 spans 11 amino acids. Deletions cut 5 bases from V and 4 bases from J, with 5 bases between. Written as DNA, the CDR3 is TGCAGCGTTCGGGTCACCGGGGAGCTGTTTTTT. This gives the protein CSVRVTGELFF.

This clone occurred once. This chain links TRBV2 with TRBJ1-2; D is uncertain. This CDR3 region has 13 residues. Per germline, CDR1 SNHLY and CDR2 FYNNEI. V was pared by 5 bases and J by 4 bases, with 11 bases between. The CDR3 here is CASSPRVGYGYTF. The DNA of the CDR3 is TGTGCCAGCAGTCCGAGGGTGGGCTATGGCTACACCTTC.

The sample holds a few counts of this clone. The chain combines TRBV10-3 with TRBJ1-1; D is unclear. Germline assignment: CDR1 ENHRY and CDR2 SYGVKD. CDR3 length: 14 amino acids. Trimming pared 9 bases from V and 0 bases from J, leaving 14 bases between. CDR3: CAINPSGMNTEAFF. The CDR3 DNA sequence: TGTGCCATAAACCCCTCGGGGATGAACACTGAAGCTTTCTTT.

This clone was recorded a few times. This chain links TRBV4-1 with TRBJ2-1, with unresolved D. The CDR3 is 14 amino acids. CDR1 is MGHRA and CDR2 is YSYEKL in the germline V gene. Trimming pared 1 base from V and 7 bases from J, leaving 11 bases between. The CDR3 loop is CASSQGVVPNEQFF. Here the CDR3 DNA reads TGCGCCAGCAGCCAAGGAGTAGTACCAAATGAGCAGTTCTTC.

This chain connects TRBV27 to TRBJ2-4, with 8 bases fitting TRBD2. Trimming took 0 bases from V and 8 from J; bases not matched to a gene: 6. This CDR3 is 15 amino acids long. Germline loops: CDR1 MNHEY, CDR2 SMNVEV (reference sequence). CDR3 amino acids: CASSLSAGVMDIQYF. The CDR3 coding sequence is TGTGCCAGCAGTTTATCAGCGGGAGTTATGGACATTCAGTACTTC.

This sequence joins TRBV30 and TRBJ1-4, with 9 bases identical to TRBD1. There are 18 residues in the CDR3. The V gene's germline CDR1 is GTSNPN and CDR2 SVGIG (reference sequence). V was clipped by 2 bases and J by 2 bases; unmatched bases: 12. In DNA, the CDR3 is TGTGCCTGGAGTCAATATACAGGGGGCGCTTCCACTAATGAAAAACTGTTTTTT. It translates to CAWSQYTGGASTNEKLFF.

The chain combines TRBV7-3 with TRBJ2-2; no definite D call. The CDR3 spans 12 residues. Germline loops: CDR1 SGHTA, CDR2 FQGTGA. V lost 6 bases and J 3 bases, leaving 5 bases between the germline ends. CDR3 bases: TGTGCCAGCAGATCATACACCGGGGAGCTGTTTTTT. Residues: CASRSYTGELFF.

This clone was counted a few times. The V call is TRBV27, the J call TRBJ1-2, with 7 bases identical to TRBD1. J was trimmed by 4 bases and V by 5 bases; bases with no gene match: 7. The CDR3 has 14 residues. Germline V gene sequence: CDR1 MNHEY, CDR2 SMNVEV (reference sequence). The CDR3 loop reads CASSPGQQVYGYTF. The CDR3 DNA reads TGTGCCAGCAGTCCGGGACAGCAAGTCTATGGCTACACCTTC.

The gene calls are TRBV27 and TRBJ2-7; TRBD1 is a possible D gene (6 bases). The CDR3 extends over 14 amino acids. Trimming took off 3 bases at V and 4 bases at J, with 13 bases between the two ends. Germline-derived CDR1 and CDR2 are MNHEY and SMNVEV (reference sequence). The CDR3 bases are TGTGCCAGCAGTTTGGGCAGGGGTTCTTACGAGCAGTACTTC. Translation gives CASSLGRGSYEQYF.

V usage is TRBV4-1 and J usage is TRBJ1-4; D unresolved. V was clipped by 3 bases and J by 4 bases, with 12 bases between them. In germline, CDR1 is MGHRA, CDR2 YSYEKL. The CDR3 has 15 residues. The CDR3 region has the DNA TGCGCCAGCAGCCAGCATTGGGCCAATAATGAAAAACTGTTTTTT. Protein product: CASSQHWANNEKLFF.

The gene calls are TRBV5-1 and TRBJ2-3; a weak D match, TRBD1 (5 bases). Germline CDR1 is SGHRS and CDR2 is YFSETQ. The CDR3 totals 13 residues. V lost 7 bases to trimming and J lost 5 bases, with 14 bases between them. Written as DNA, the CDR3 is TGCGCCAGCTTTTTGAGCAGGGAAGATACGCAGTATTTT. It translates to CASFLSREDTQYF.

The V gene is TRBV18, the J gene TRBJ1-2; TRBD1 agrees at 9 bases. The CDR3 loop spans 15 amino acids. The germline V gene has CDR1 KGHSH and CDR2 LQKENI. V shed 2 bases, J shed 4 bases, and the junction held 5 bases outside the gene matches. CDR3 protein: CASSPKRGQGYGYTF. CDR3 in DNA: TGTGCCAGCTCACCAAAGAGGGGACAGGGCTATGGCTACACCTTC.

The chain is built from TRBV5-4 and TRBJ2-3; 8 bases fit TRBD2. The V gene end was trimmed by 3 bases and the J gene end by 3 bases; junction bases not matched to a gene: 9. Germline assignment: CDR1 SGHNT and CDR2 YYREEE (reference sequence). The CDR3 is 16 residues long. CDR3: CASSWKREKGTDTQYF. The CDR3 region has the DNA TGTGCCAGCAGCTGGAAGCGGGAGAAAGGTACAGATACGCAGTATTTT.

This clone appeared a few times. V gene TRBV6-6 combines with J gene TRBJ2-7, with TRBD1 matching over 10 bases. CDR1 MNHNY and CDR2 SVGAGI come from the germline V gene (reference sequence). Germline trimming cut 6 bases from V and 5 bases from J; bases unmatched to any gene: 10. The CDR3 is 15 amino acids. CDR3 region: CASSPRDRGVHEQYF. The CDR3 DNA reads TGTGCCAGCAGCCCCCGGGACAGGGGAGTCCACGAGCAGTACTTC.

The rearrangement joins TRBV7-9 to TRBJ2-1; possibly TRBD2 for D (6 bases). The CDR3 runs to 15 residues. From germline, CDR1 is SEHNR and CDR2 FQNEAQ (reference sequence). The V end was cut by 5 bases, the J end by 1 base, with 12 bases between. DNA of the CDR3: TGTGCCAGCAGCCCGACTAGTCCGTCCTACAATGAGCAGTTCTTC. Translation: CASSPTSPSYNEQFF.

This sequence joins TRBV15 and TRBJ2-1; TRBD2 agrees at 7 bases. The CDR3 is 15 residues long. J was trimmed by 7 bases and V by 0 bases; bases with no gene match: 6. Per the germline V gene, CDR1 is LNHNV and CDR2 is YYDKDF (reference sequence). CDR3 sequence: CATSREAGEGNEQFF. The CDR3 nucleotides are TGTGCCACCAGCAGAGAGGCGGGAGAGGGAAATGAGCAGTTCTTC.

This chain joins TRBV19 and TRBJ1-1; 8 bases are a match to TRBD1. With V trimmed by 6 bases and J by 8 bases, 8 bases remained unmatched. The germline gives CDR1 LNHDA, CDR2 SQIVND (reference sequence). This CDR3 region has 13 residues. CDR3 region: CASRGRGTGEAFF. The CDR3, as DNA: TGTGCCAGTAGGGGCCGTGGGACAGGCGAAGCTTTCTTT. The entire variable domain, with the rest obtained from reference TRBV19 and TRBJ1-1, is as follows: DGGITQSPKYLFRKEGQNVTLSCEQNLNHDAMYWYRQDPGQGLRLIYYSQIVNDFQKGDIAEGYSVSREKKESFPLTVTSAQKNPTAFYLCASRGRGTGEAFFGQGTRLTVV.

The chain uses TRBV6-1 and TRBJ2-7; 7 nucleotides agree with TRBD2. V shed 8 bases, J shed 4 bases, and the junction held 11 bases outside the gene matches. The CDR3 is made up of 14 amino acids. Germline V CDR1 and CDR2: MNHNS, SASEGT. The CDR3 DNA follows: TGTGCCAGCTCCCGGGAGGAGAGTTTTTACGAGCAGTACTTC. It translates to CASSREESFYEQYF.

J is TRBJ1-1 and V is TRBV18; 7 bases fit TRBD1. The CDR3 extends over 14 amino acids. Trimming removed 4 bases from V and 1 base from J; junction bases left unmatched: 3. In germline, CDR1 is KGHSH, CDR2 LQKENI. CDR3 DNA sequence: TGTGCCAGCTCACTTCAGGGGGGGAACACTGAAGCTTTCTTT. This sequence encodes CASSLQGGNTEAFF.

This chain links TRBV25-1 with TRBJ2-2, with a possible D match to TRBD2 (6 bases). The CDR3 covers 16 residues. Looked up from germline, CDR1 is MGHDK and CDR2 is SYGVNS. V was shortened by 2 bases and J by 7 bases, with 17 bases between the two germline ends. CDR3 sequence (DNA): TGTGCCAGCAGTGAAGATCGGGGGATTGAAGGCGGGGAGCTGTTTTTT. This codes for CASSEDRGIEGGELFF. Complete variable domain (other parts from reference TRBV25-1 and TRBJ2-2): EADIYQTPRYLVIGTGKKITLECSQTMGHDKMYWYQQDPGMELHLIHYSYGVNSTEKGDLSSESTVSRIRTEHFPLTLESARPSHTSQYLCASSEDRGIEGGELFFGEGSRLTVL.

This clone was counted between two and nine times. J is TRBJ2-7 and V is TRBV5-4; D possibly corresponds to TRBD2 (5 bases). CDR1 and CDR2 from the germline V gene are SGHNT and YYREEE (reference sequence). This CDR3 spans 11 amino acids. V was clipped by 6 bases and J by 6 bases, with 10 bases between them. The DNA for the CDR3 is TGTGCCAGCACCTCTGGGAGCGAGCAGTACTTC. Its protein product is CASTSGSEQYF.

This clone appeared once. The CDR3 sequence: CASSLGGEIKGSQYF. The CDR3 DNA is TGTGCCAGCTCACTTGGGGGCGAAATTAAAGGCTCGCAGTATTTT. The chain recombines TRBV18 with TRBJ2-3, with D tentatively TRBD1 (6 bases). The CDR3 is 15 amino acids. V lost 4 bases to trimming and J lost 10 bases, with 21 bases between them. Germline V CDR1 and CDR2: KGHSH, LQKENI.